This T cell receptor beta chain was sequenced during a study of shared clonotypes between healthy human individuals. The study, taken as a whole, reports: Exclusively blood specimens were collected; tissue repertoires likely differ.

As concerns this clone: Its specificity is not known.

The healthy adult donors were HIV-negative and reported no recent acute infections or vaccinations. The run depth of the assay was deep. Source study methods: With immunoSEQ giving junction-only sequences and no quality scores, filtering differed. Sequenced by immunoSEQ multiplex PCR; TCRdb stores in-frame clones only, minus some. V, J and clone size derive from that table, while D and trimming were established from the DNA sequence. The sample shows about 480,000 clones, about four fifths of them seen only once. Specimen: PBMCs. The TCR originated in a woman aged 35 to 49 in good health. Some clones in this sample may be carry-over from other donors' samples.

The CDR3 is CASSAGGSADTQYF. CDR3 DNA: TGTGCCAGCAGCGCTGGGGGATCCGCAGATACGCAGTATTTT. This chain uses TRBV28 with TRBJ2-3, with D possibly being TRBD1 or TRBD2 (5 bases each). The CDR3 contains 14 residues. V gave up 6 bases and J gave up 4 bases, with 14 bases separating them. Germline lookup yields CDR1 MDHEN and CDR2 SYDVKM.